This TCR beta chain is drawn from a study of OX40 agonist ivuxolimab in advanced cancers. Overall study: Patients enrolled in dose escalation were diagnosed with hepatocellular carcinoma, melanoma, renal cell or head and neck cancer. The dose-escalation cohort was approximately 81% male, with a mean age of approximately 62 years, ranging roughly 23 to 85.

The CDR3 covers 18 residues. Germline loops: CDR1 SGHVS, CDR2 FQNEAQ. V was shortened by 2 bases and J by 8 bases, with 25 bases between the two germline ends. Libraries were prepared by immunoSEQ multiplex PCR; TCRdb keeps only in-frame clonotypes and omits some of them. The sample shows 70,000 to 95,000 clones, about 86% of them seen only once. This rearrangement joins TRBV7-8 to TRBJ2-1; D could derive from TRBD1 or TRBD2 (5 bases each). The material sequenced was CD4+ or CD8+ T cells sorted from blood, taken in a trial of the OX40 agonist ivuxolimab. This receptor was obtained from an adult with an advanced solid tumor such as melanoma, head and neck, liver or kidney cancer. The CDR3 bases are TGTGCCAGCAGCTTACAGGCAGGGTTGGTTCGGGGTCAGGATGAGCAGTTCTTC. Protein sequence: CASSLQAGLVRGQDEQFF.